This T cell receptor beta chain was recorded in a study of cytomegalovirus exposure and HLA in healthy donors. Notes on the study in general: Despite most TCR sequences being rare, some public TCRs occurred in many donors. In vitro testing confirmed a few CMV-associated chains as specific for CMV antigens. The investigators catalogued 150 to 200 TCR beta chains as cytomegalovirus-associated.

Produced via immunoSEQ multiplex PCR; TCRdb's table is partial and in-frame only. The top ten hold less than 5.5% of the sample, which has 140,000 or so clones, about 87% seen once. On this clone: Its cognate antigen is unknown.

The CDR3 has 16 residues. Germline V gene data show CDR1 as SGHRS and CDR2 as YFSETQ. V lost 5 bases to trimming and J lost 4 bases; unmatched junction nucleotides: 13. This receptor was taken from a man aged 18 to 30 in good health and CMV-seropositive. Sequencing was carried out using PBMCs. V is TRBV5-1 and J is TRBJ1-2; 8 bases fit TRBD1. CDR3 nucleotides: TGCGCCAGCAGTTTTCAAACGGGACAGGAAGGCTATGGCTACACCTTC. It is translated as CASSFQTGQEGYGYTF.